The T cell receptor (beta chain) under discussion was sequenced for a study of shared clonotypes between healthy human individuals. Regarding the study as a whole: The expectation was that sequencing depth would affect clonotype sharing among donors. Non-shared clonotypes showed lower generation probabilities than clonotypes common to all four donors.

This clone occurred once. The antigen remains unidentified. Generated by immunoSEQ multiplex PCR, the TCRdb table keeps only in-frame clones and is missing some. The top ten clones hold around 0.14% of a sample with millions of clones, approximately 90% of them seen once. Sequencing was carried out using naive CD4+ T cells sorted from blood. Subset given: CD45RA+ positively selected. This TCR was sampled from a man between 18 and 35 years old in good health.

As DNA, the CDR3 is TGTGCCACCTCGAGGGGGGCTGGGGCCAACGTCCTGACTTTC. Translation: CATSRGAGANVLTF. The V gene is TRBV6-5, the J gene TRBJ2-6; D possibly uses TRBD1 or TRBD2 (6 bases each). This CDR3 comprises 14 residues. Germline lookup yields CDR1 MNHEY and CDR2 SVGAGI. Trimming removed 10 bases at V and 2 bases at J, with 12 bases between.